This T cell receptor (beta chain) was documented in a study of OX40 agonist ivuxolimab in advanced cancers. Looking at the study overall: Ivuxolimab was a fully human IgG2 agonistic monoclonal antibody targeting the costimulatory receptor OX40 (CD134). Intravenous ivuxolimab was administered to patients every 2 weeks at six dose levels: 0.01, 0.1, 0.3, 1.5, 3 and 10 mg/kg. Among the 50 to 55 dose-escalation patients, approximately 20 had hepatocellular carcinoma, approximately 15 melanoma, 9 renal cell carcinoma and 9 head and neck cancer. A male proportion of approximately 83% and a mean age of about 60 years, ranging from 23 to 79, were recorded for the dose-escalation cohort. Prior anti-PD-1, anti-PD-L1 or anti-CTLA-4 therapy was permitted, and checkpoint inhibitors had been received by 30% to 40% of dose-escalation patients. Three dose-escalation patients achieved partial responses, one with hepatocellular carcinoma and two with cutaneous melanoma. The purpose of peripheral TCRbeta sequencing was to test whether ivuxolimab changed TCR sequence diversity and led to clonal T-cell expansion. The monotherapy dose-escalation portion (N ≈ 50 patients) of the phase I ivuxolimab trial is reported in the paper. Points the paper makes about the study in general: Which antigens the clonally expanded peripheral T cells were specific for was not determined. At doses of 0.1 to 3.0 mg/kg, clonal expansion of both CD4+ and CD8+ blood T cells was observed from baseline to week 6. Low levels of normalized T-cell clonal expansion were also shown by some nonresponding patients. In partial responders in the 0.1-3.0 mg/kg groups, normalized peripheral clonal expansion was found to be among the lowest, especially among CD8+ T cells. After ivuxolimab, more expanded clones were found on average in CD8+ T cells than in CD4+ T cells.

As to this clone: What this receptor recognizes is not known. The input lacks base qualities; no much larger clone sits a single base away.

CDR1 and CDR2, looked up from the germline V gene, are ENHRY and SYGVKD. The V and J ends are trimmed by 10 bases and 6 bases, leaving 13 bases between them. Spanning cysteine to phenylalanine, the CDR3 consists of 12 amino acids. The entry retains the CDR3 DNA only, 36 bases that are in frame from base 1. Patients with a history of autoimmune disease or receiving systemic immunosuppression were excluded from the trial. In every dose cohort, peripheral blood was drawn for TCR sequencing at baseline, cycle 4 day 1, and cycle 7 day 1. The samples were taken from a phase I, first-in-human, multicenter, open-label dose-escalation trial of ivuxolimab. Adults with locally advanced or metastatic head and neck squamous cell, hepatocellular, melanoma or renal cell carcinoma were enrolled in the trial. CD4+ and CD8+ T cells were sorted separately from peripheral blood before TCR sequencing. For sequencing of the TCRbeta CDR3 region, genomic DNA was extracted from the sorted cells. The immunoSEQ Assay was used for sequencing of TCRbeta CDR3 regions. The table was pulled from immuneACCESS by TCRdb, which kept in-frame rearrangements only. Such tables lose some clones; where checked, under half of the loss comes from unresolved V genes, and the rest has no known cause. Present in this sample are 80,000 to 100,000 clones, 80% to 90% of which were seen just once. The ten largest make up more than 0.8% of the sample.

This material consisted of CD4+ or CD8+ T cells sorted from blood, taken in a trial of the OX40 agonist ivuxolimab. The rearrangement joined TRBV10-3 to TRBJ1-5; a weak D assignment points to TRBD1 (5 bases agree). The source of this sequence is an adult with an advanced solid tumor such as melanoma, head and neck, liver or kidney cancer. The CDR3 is CATREVSQPQHF. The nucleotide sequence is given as TGTGCCACCAGGGAGGTGAGTCAGCCCCAGCATTTT.